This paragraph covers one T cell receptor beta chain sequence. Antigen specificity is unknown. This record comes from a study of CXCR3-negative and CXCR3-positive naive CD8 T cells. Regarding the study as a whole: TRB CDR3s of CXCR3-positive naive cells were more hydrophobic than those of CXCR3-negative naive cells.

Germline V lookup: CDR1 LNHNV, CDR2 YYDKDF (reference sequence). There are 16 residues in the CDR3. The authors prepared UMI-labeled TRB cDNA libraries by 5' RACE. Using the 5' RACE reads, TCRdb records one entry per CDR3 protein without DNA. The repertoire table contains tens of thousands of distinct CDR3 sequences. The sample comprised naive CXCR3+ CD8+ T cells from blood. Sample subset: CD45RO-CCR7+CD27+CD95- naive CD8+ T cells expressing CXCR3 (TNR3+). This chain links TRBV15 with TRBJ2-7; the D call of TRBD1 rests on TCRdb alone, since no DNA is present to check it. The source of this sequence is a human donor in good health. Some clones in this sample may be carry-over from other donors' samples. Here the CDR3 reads CATSTGRQGVSYEQYF.